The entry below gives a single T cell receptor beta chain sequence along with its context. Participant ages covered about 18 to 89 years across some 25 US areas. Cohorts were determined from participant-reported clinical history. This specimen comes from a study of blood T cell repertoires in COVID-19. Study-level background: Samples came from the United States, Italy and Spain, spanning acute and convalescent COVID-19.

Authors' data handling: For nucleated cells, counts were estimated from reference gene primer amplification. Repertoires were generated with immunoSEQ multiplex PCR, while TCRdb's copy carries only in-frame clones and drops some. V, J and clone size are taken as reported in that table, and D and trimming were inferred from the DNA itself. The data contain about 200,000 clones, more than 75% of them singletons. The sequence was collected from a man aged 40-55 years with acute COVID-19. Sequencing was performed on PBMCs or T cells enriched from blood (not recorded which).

The CDR3 DNA follows: TGCGCCAGCAGCGGGATTCAGGGGACCTATGGCTACACCTTC. Protein: CASSGIQGTYGYTF. The chain recombines TRBV5-1 with TRBJ1-2, with D possibly TRBD1 on 6 matching bases. The germline gives CDR1 SGHRS, CDR2 YFSETQ. This CDR3 has 14 residues. Deletions cut 4 bases from V and 4 bases from J, with 14 bases between. The complete variable domain, with remaining parts taken from reference TRBV5-1 and TRBJ1-2, reads KAGVTQTPRYLIKTRGQQVTLSCSPISGHRSVSWYQQTPGQGLQFLFEYFSETQRNKGNFPGRFSGRQFSNSRSEMNVSTLELGDSALYLCASSGIQGTYGYTFGSGTRLTVV.